Below are 8 T cell receptor beta chains sequenced from a single sample in a study of blood T cell repertoires in COVID-19. Some clones are missing from TCRdb's copy, which holds only in-frame ones; the method was immunoSEQ multiplex PCR. The table lists about 270,000 clones, approximately 86% of them singletons, with around 3.7% in the top ten. Material: peripheral blood. These receptors originate from a woman aged 45-65 years with active or convalescent COVID-19.

The V call is TRBV29-1, the J call TRBJ2-2; maybe TRBD1 (6 bases). Germline CDR1 SQVTM, CDR2 ANQGSEA. CDR3 length equals 12 residues. V gave up 6 bases and J gave up 8 bases, with 13 bases separating them. The DNA for the CDR3 is TGCAGCGTCCTGCAGGGGACGGGGGAGCTGTTTTTT. It yields the protein CSVLQGTGELFF.

V usage is TRBV11-2 and J usage is TRBJ1-1; no clear D gene. The CDR3 is made up of 14 amino acids. V gave up 0 bases and J gave up 2 bases, with 7 bases separating them. Germline V gene sequence: CDR1 SGHAT, CDR2 FQNNGV. The CDR3, as DNA: TGTGCCAGCAGCTTAGAGAGGACTAACACTGAAGCTTTCTTT. Translation gives CASSLERTNTEAFF.

The rearrangement joins TRBV9 to TRBJ2-1; 9 nucleotides agree with TRBD1. This CDR3 is 15 amino acids long. V dropped 3 bases and J dropped 1; count of bases not matched to a gene: 2. CDR1 is SGDLS and CDR2 is YYNGEE in the germline V gene. The CDR3 DNA is TGTGCCAGCAGCGAAGGACAGGGGTCCTACAATGAGCAGTTCTTC. Its protein product is CASSEGQGSYNEQFF. The entire variable domain, with the rest obtained from reference TRBV9 and TRBJ2-1, is as follows: DSGVTQTPKHLITATGQRVTLRCSPRSGDLSVYWYQQSLDQGLQFLIQYYNGEERAKGNILERFSAQQFPDLHSELNLSSLELGDSALYFCASSEGQGSYNEQFFGPGTRLTVL.

This clone was picked up one time. The gene calls are TRBV5-1 and TRBJ2-7; TRBD2 matches at 10 bases. Looked up from germline, CDR1 is SGHRS and CDR2 is YFSETQ. J was trimmed by 5 bases and V by 0 bases; bases with no gene match: 11. The CDR3 totals 17 residues. The CDR3 DNA reads TGCGCCAGCAGCTTGGGGGCAGCGGGAGGGCCCAGCGACGAGCAGTACTTC. This translates into CASSLGAAGGPSDEQYF.

The chain joins TRBV19 to TRBJ2-2, with 8 bases aligning to TRBD2. The germline gives CDR1 LNHDA, CDR2 SQIVND (reference sequence). The CDR3 runs to 15 residues. Losses at the gene ends were 4 bases for V and 7 bases for J; bases not matched to a gene: 8. The CDR3: CASSSSGGPNGELFF. In DNA, the CDR3 is TGTGCCAGTAGTAGCTCGGGAGGGCCCAACGGGGAGCTGTTTTTT. The complete variable domain, with remaining parts taken from reference TRBV19 and TRBJ2-2, reads DGGITQSPKYLFRKEGQNVTLSCEQNLNHDAMYWYRQDPGQGLRLIYYSQIVNDFQKGDIAEGYSVSREKKESFPLTVTSAQKNPTAFYLCASSSSGGPNGELFFGEGSRLTVL.

The CDR3 loop is CASSILRAGYTGELFF. CDR3 DNA: TGTGCCAGTAGTATCCTTCGAGCGGGCTACACCGGGGAGCTGTTTTTT. V is TRBV19 and J is TRBJ2-2, with D perhaps TRBD2 (6 bases). The V end was cut by 3 bases, the J end by 3 bases, with 14 bases between. The CDR3 covers 16 residues. CDR1 and CDR2 from the germline V gene are LNHDA and SQIVND (reference sequence).

This chain joins TRBV19 and TRBJ1-1; 7 positions agree with TRBD1. V gave up 3 bases and J gave up 1 base; unmatched junction bases: 5. The CDR3 is made up of 15 amino acids. The germline V gene encodes CDR1 LNHDA and CDR2 SQIVND (reference sequence). The CDR3 loop reads CASSMPGGSNTEAFF. The DNA of the CDR3 is TGTGCCAGTAGTATGCCAGGGGGTTCGAACACTGAAGCTTTCTTT.

This clone was seen once. The chain links TRBV9 to TRBJ2-3; maybe TRBD2 (6 bases). V lost 4 bases and J lost 0, with 15 bases in between. Per germline, CDR1 SGDLS and CDR2 YYNGEE. The CDR3 contains 16 residues. The DNA for the CDR3 is TGTGCCAGCAGCAAACTAGCAAGACCTAGCACAGATACGCAGTATTTT. The encoded protein is CASSKLARPSTDTQYF.